These 24 T cell receptor beta chains originate from one sample sequenced in a study of CD8 T cells in ankylosing spondylitis. TCRdb passed the 5' RACE reads through MiXCR, listing each CDR3 protein once. Here the sample spans a few hundred thousand distinct CDR3 sequences, under 25% being singletons. Material: blood, either unsorted or a sorted T cell fraction (not recorded which). The receptors here all came from a female donor with ankylosing spondylitis or in good health (not recorded which).

This chain connects TRBV7-6 to TRBJ2-1; 8 nucleotides match TRBD2. The CDR3 runs to 17 residues. Germline assignment: CDR1 SGHVS and CDR2 FNYEAQ. Trimming removed 3 bases from V and 1 base from J; junction bases left unmatched: 8. Here the CDR3 reads CASSLRHSGGSYNEQFF. CDR3 bases: TGTGCCAGCAGCTTGCGCCACAGCGGGGGTTCCTACAATGAGCAGTTCTTC.

V and J are TRBV19 and TRBJ1-2; 7 nucleotides agree with TRBD1. Germline values: CDR1 LNHDA, CDR2 SQIVND (reference sequence). This CDR3 has 15 residues. J was trimmed by 8 bases and V by 5 bases; bases with no gene match: 14. CDR3 amino acids: CASSLLDRAVRGYTF. CDR3 nucleotides: TGTGCCAGTAGTCTTCTCGACAGGGCTGTTCGAGGCTACACCTTC.

The genes are TRBV20-1 and TRBJ2-6; D remains unclear. The V end lost 5 bases, the J end lost 4 bases, and 15 bases lay between the germline ends. The germline V gene encodes CDR1 DFQATT and CDR2 SNEGSKA (reference sequence). The length of the CDR3 is 15 residues. CDR3 nucleotides: TGCAGTGCTTCTAAGCCTGGTACGGGGGCCAACGTCCTGACTTTC. Amino acid sequence: CSASKPGTGANVLTF.

This clonotype was observed a few times. The chain uses TRBV12-3 or TRBV12-4 and TRBJ1-4, with D maybe TRBD1 (5 bases). The CDR3 loop spans 14 amino acids. Trimming cost V 7 bases and J 8 bases, with 17 bases left between them. The CDR3 loop is CASTPTGRREKLFF. The CDR3 DNA reads as TGTGCCAGCACCCCAACAGGAAGGAGGGAAAAACTGTTTTTT.

The rearrangement uses TRBV28 and TRBJ2-7; the match to TRBD1 covers 9 bases. The CDR3 is made up of 13 amino acids. Germline loops: CDR1 MDHEN, CDR2 SYDVKM. The junction had 4 bases not matched to a gene; V was cut back by 10 bases and J by 0 bases. The CDR3 DNA reads as TGTGCCACCTGGGACAGGGCCTCCTACGAGCAGTACTTC. Encoded protein: CATWDRASYEQYF.

This chain joins TRBV5-1 and TRBJ2-7; D is undetermined. V lost 0 bases and J 2 bases, leaving 12 bases between the germline ends. Germline loops: CDR1 SGHRS, CDR2 YFSETQ. The CDR3 extends over 15 amino acids. The CDR3 bases are TGCGCCAGCAGCTTGGCCTTGTCCGAGACCTACGAGCAGTACTTC. Residues: CASSLALSETYEQYF.

The chain carries TRBV2 and TRBJ2-7, with TRBD1 as a possible D gene (5 bases). Germline V lookup: CDR1 SNHLY, CDR2 FYNNEI. V was clipped by 5 bases and J by 7 bases, with 21 bases between them. The CDR3 consists of 15 residues. Here the CDR3 reads CASSPLAVGVGEQYF. Written as DNA, the CDR3 is TGTGCCAGCAGTCCTCTTGCGGTAGGGGTCGGTGAGCAGTACTTC.

CDR3 amino acids: CASKGLRLYNEQFF. In DNA form, the CDR3 reads TGTGCCAGCAAAGGACTCCGCCTTTACAATGAGCAGTTCTTC. The chain employs TRBV6-2 or TRBV6-3 and TRBJ2-1, with D perhaps matching TRBD2 (5 bases). This CDR3 is 14 amino acids long. Germline values: CDR1 MNHEY, CDR2 SVGEGT. V dropped 7 bases and J dropped 4 bases, with 14 bases sitting between them.

This clonotype came up many times. The chain employs TRBV5-1 and TRBJ2-1, with a tentative D call TRBD2 (5 bases). The V and J ends lost 1 base and 10 bases respectively, with 15 bases between them. The CDR3 totals 14 residues. Looked up from germline, CDR1 is SGHRS and CDR2 is YFSETQ. CDR3 region: CASSLNPDGKEQFF. The CDR3 coding sequence is TGCGCCAGCAGCTTGAATCCCGACGGGAAAGAGCAGTTCTTC. The full variable domain, in which reference TRBV5-1 and TRBJ2-1 provide the parts outside the CDR3, is KAGVTQTPRYLIKTRGQQVTLSCSPISGHRSVSWYQQTPGQGLQFLFEYFSETQRNKGNFPGRFSGRQFSNSRSEMNVSTLELGDSALYLCASSLNPDGKEQFFGPGTRLTVL.

This clonotype was seen more than once but under ten times. The rearrangement links TRBV27 to TRBJ2-3; the D gene is possibly TRBD2 (6 bases). The CDR3 extends over 14 amino acids. Germline V gene lookup returns CDR1 MNHEY and CDR2 SMNVEV (reference sequence). Trimming pared 5 bases from V and 0 bases from J, leaving 9 bases between. The CDR3, as DNA: TGTGCCAGCAGTGCGAGCGGGAGCACAGATACGCAGTATTTT. It encodes CASSASGSTDTQYF.

In its sample, this clonotype was seen many times. The V call is TRBV5-1, the J call TRBJ2-7; TRBD1 agrees at 8 bases. The CDR3 is 13 amino acids. The junction had 5 bases not matched to a gene; V was cut back by 5 bases and J by 4 bases. From germline, CDR1 is SGHRS and CDR2 YFSETQ. The CDR3 bases are TGCGCCAGCAGATCTCAGGGGGCATACGAGCAGTACTTC. Protein: CASRSQGAYEQYF.

The count of this clonotype is one. This sequence joins TRBV6-2 or TRBV6-3 and TRBJ1-3; D unresolved. V was clipped by 0 bases and J by 3 bases, with 12 bases between them. Germline lookup yields CDR1 MNHEY and CDR2 SVGEGT. The CDR3 is made up of 16 amino acids. CDR3 nucleotides: TGTGCCAGCAGTTACTCGACGAGGAGTTATGGAAACACCATATATTTT. The encoded protein is CASSYSTRSYGNTIYF.

This clonotype was detected a few times. The chain employs TRBV15 and TRBJ2-2; TRBD1 matches at 8 bases. This CDR3 contains 14 residues. J gave up 6 bases and V 7 bases, and 7 bases lay outside the gene matches. Germline CDR1 and CDR2: LNHNV and YYDKDF (reference sequence). CDR3 DNA sequence: TGTGCCACCAAGAAGGACAGGGCGGCCGGGGAGCTGTTTTTT. The encoded protein is CATKKDRAAGELFF. The variable domain in full, with the rest retrieved from reference TRBV15 and TRBJ2-2, is DAMVIQNPRYQVTQFGKPVTLSCSQTLNHNVMYWYQQKSSQAPKLLFHYYDKDFNNEADTPDNFQSRRPNTSFCFLDIRSPGLGDTAMYLCATKKDRAAGELFFGEGSRLTVL.

This clonotype was observed a handful of times. The chain employs TRBV14 and TRBJ2-1; D might be TRBD1 (6 bases). The CDR3 is made up of 17 amino acids. The V gene lost 4 bases and the J gene lost 4 bases, with 20 bases spanning the gap. Germline CDR1 SGHDN, CDR2 FVKESK. The CDR3, as DNA: TGTGCCAGCAGCCGAGGACAGTTCTCCTTTCAGTACAATGAGCAGTTCTTC. Residues: CASSRGQFSFQYNEQFF. Full variable domain (remainder filled in from reference TRBV14 and TRBJ2-1): EAGVTQFPSHSVIEKGQTVTLRCDPISGHDNLYWYRRVMGKEIKFLLHFVKESKQDESGMPNNRFLAERTGGTYSTLKVQPAELEDSGVYFCASSRGQFSFQYNEQFFGPGTRLTVL.

The sample holds a few counts of this clonotype. The rearrangement joins TRBV3-1 to TRBJ2-3; tentative D call: TRBD2 (6 bases). The CDR3 is made up of 15 amino acids. Looked up from germline, CDR1 is LGHDT and CDR2 is YNNKEL (reference sequence). Trimming stripped 5 bases from V and 1 base from J, with 13 bases between. This chain's CDR3 is CASSGGSGRTDTQYF. The CDR3 nucleotides are TGTGCCAGCAGCGGGGGTAGCGGACGCACAGATACGCAGTATTTT.

This clonotype was seen a handful of times. This chain joins TRBV7-2 and TRBJ2-7; D may be TRBD1 (5 bases). The CDR3 is 14 amino acids. From germline, CDR1 is SGHTA and CDR2 FQGNSA. V was cut by 6 bases and J by 3 bases, with 15 bases left in between. CDR3 in DNA: TGTGCCAGCAGTCCCGAGGCAGGGCGCTACGAGCAGTACTTC. Amino acid sequence: CASSPEAGRYEQYF.

This clonotype was seen many times. This sequence joins TRBV11-2 and TRBJ2-1; D ambiguous. CDR3 size: 14 residues. V shed 5 bases and J shed 0 bases, with 8 bases lying between them. Germline CDR1 is SGHAT and CDR2 is FQNNGV. CDR3 sequence reads: CASSLTSSYNEQFF. The DNA for the CDR3 is TGTGCCAGCAGCCTCACCAGCTCCTACAATGAGCAGTTCTTC.

This clonotype was detected a few times. The J gene is TRBJ1-5, the V gene TRBV20-1, with a weak D call TRBD1 (6 bases). Looked up from germline, CDR1 is DFQATT and CDR2 is SNEGSKA (reference sequence). The V end lost 6 bases, the J end lost 7 bases, and 25 bases lay between the germline ends. This CDR3 spans 16 amino acids. The CDR3, as DNA: TGCAGTGCCCGAGATCCCGAAGGGGGGGCGCGGCAGCCCCAGCATTTT. This translates into CSARDPEGGARQPQHF.

The chain combines TRBV19 with TRBJ1-5; D might be TRBD1 (5 bases). V lost 3 bases and J lost 0, with 6 bases in between. The length of the CDR3 is 14 residues. Per germline, CDR1 LNHDA and CDR2 SQIVND (reference sequence). The chain's CDR3 is CASSIQGSNQPQHF. The CDR3 coding sequence is TGTGCCAGTAGTATCCAGGGTAGCAATCAGCCCCAGCATTTT.

The chain combines TRBV7-9 with TRBJ2-5; TRBD1 matches at 10 bases. V lost 6 bases, J lost 2 bases, and 6 bases stayed unmatched. CDR1 and CDR2 from the germline V gene are SEHNR and FQNEAQ (reference sequence). The CDR3 contains 15 residues. CDR3 protein: CASSRGQGSQETQYF. The CDR3, as DNA: TGTGCCAGCAGTCGGGGACAGGGGTCACAAGAGACCCAGTACTTC.

The V call is TRBV6-6, the J call TRBJ1-5; D gene uncertain. The germline gives CDR1 MNHNY, CDR2 SVGAGI (reference sequence). The CDR3 totals 12 residues. The V gene lost 8 bases and the J gene lost 7 bases, with 12 bases spanning the gap. For the CDR3, the DNA is TGTGCCAGCCCTGAGGGATGGCAGCCCCAGCATTTT. It translates to CASPEGWQPQHF.

This clonotype occurred many times. The chain joins TRBV20-1 to TRBJ2-7; tentatively, D is TRBD1 (6 bases). The CDR3 covers 12 residues. Germline assignment: CDR1 DFQATT and CDR2 SNEGSKA (reference sequence). The V end lost 3 bases, the J end lost 3 bases, and 9 bases lay between the germline ends. The CDR3 spells CSASPDSYEQYF. CDR3 in DNA: TGCAGTGCTAGCCCGGACAGCTACGAGCAGTACTTC.

The chain couples TRBV9 to TRBJ1-2; TRBD1 might be the D (6 bases). The CDR3 consists of 13 residues. The V gene's germline CDR1 is SGDLS and CDR2 YYNGEE. V was pared by 0 bases and J by 7 bases, with 10 bases between. The CDR3 region has the DNA TGTGCCAGCAGCGTAGGGGGGGCTGGTGGCTACACCTTC. It specifies CASSVGGAGGYTF.

The chain employs TRBV30 and TRBJ2-2; TRBD1 matches at 8 bases. Trimming cost V 3 bases and J 5 bases; bases outside gene matches: 8. Looked up from germline, CDR1 is GTSNPN and CDR2 is SVGIG (reference sequence). The CDR3 has 15 amino acids. In nucleotides, the CDR3 is TGTGCCTGGAGGCGACAGGGGAGTGAGACCGGGGAGCTGTTTTTT. Amino acids: CAWRRQGSETGELFF.